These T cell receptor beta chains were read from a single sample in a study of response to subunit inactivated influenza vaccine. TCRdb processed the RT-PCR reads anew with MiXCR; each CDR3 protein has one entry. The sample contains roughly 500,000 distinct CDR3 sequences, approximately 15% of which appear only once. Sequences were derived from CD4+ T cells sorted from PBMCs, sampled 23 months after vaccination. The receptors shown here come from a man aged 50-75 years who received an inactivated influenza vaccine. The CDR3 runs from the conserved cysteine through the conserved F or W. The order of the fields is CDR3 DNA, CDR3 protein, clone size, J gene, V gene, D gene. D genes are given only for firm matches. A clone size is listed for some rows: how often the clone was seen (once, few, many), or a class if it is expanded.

TGCAGTGCCGACCGGGCGGACAGGGCAAACACCGGGGAGCTGTTTTTT CSADRADRANTGELFF many TRBJ2-2 TRBV20-1 TRBD1
TGTGCCAGCAGTTCTCTAAGCGGGGGGGCCTACAATGAGCAGTTCTTC CASSSLSGGAYNEQFF many TRBJ2-1 TRBV28 TRBD2
TGTGCCAGCAGGAACCGGGACAGCCTTTCTAGCACAGATACGCAGTATTTT CASRNRDSLSSTDTQYF - TRBJ2-3 TRBV7-2 TRBD1
TGTGCCAGCAGCGCAAACATCGGGACTAGCGGTGGCGAGCAGTACTTC CASSANIGTSGGEQYF - TRBJ2-7 TRBV11-2 TRBD2
TGTGCCAGTAGTGATGTAGGAGGGAAGCATAATTCACCCCTCCACTTT CASSDVGGKHNSPLHF - TRBJ1-6 TRBV19 -
TGTGCCAGCAGTTTTACAGGGGGCTCTGGCTACACCTTC CASSFTGGSGYTF - TRBJ1-2 TRBV12-3/TRBV12-4 TRBD1
TGTGCCAGCAGTCCCCGGGACAGGTATAATGAAAAACTGTTTTTT CASSPRDRYNEKLFF - TRBJ1-4 TRBV12-3/TRBV12-4 TRBD1
TGCGCCAGCAGCTTGGACCCTGCCGGGGAGCTGTTTTTT CASSLDPAGELFF many TRBJ2-2 TRBV5-1 -
TGCTGTGCCAGGGGACAGGGTGGATTAGGCTACAATGAGCAGTTCTTC CCARGQGGLGYNEQFF - TRBJ2-1 TRBV20-1 TRBD1
TGTGCCAGCAGCTTCGAAAGGACTAGCAATGAGCAGTTCTTC CASSFERTSNEQFF few TRBJ2-1 TRBV7-2 TRBD2
TGTGCCAGCAGCCAAGAGAAATTTAACTATGGCTACACCTTC CASSQEKFNYGYTF - TRBJ1-2 TRBV14 -
TGTGCCAGCAGTGACCGCGACGCTATCCCCTACGAGCAGTACTTC CASSDRDAIPYEQYF many TRBJ2-7 TRBV6-1 -
TGTGCCAGCAGTGAACGGCAAGAGACCCAGTACTTC CASSERQETQYF - TRBJ2-5 TRBV2 -
TGCGCCAGCAGCCAAGTCCCCTATAATTCACCCCTCCACTTT CASSQVPYNSPLHF - TRBJ1-6 TRBV4-3 -
TGCAGCGTGGAAGACAGGCTGAGCTCCTACGAGCAGTACTTC CSVEDRLSSYEQYF - TRBJ2-7 TRBV29-1 -
TGCGCCAGCAGCTTGTTCTACCAGGACCCCACCGGGGAGCTGTTTTTT CASSLFYQDPTGELFF few TRBJ2-2 TRBV5-1 -
TGCAGCGTCACAGGGGCCAAAAACATTCAGTACTTC CSVTGAKNIQYF - TRBJ2-4 TRBV29-1 -
TGCGCCAGCAGCTGGGGACAGAACACCGGGGAGCTGTTTTTT CASSWGQNTGELFF few TRBJ2-2 TRBV5-1 -
TGTGCCAGCAGTTACTCGACAGGGGGCGAGCAGTACTTC CASSYSTGGEQYF few TRBJ2-7 TRBV6-5 TRBD1
TGTGCCACCAGCAGAGATCGTTTTAATCAGCCCCAGCATTTT CATSRDRFNQPQHF - TRBJ1-5 TRBV15 -